Listed here are 6 T cell receptor beta chains from one sample, sequenced in a study of cytomegalovirus exposure and HLA in healthy donors. Primers for the PCR totalled 60 Vbeta and 13 Jbeta. Profiling relied on immunoSEQ multiplex PCR, and the TCRdb table lists in-frame clones only, not all of them. The sample comprises 100,000 to 150,000 clones, around 74% of which are singletons, and 6% to 8% rests with the top ten. The sample comprised PBMCs. Every receptor here comes from a male donor in good health and CMV-seronegative.

This clone was seen more than once but under ten times. The chain recombines TRBV7-9 with TRBJ1-4; tentative D call: TRBD1 (6 bases). Germline V gene lookup returns CDR1 SEHNR and CDR2 FQNEAQ (reference sequence). This CDR3 spans 13 amino acids. V dropped 5 bases and J dropped 5 bases, with 9 bases sitting between them. The CDR3 protein is CASSDRPNEKLFF. In nucleotides, the CDR3 is TGTGCCAGCAGCGACAGGCCAAATGAAAAACTGTTTTTT.

This chain connects TRBV7-2 to TRBJ1-3; 10 bases map to TRBD1. Germline CDR1 is SGHTA and CDR2 is FQGNSA. The trim removed 2 bases at V and 4 bases at J, leaving 5 bases unmatched. The CDR3 is 16 amino acids. The CDR3 here is CASSLSPGQGGNTIYF. In DNA, the CDR3 is TGTGCCAGCAGCTTATCCCCGGGACAGGGGGGAAACACCATATATTTT.

The chain couples TRBV9 to TRBJ1-4, with TRBD1 identical over 7 bases. The CDR3 extends over 15 amino acids. J lost 8 bases, V lost 4 bases, and 11 bases had no gene match. The germline V gene encodes CDR1 SGDLS and CDR2 YYNGEE. The CDR3 reads CASSSQDRAGEKLFF. Written as DNA, the CDR3 is TGTGCCAGCAGCTCCCAAGACAGGGCTGGCGAAAAACTGTTTTTT.

This clone occurred a few times. Relative to the germline gene, one junction end is altered; a read error may explain this. The chain links TRBV2 to TRBJ2-7; D may be TRBD1 (5 bases). The CDR3 length is 12 residues. CDR1 is SNHLY, CDR2 FYNNEI, per germline. The CDR3 reads CATSAGSGEQYF. The CDR3 DNA is TGTGCCACCAGTGCCGGCTCAGGGGAGCAGTACTTC.

The CDR3, as DNA: TGTGCCAGCTCCCGGGAGGGGCGCGCCGGGGAGCTGTTTTTT. This encodes CASSREGRAGELFF. The gene calls are TRBV4-2 and TRBJ2-2; 8 nucleotides match TRBD2. This CDR3 has 14 amino acids. The trim removed 8 bases at V and 6 bases at J, leaving 8 bases unmatched. Germline V CDR1 and CDR2: LGHNA, YNFKEQ.

In its sample, this clone was seen a few times. The chain links TRBV28 to TRBJ1-5; 7 bases align to TRBD1. The V gene's germline CDR1 is MDHEN and CDR2 SYDVKM. The CDR3 extends over 15 amino acids. Losses at the gene ends were 2 bases for V and 4 bases for J; bases not matched to a gene: 5. CDR3 protein: CASSLTGQFNQPQHF. The CDR3, as DNA: TGTGCCAGCAGTTTAACGGGACAGTTTAATCAGCCCCAGCATTTT.